This T cell receptor beta chain was obtained from a study of spatial heterogeneity in lung cancer (dated by TCRdb to the late 2010s). About the full investigation: The donors were 60 to 80 patients from the lung TRACERx cohort who had early-stage, untreated non-small cell lung cancer. Follow-up PBMC samples were sequenced whenever available, and the median time to follow-up was about 23 months after resection. More beta-chain than alpha-chain transcripts were consistently detected, likely reflecting higher beta-chain transcript abundance. In the raw uncorrected reads, each unique combination of TCR and UMI appeared more than ten times on average. TCR alpha and beta repertoires were quantitatively compared across multiple tumor regions, matched nontumor lung and blood in non-small cell lung cancer. Nonsynonymous mutation counts, determined by whole-exome sequencing of tumor tissue, were related to features of the TCR repertoire. At surgery, both alpha and beta chains were TCR-sequenced in about 200 tumor regions, 64 matched nontumor lung samples and some 58 PBMC samples.

In light of the paper, this sample's time point label describes: blood at routine non-recurrence follow-up after resection. For TCR sequencing, whole RNA was extracted from tumor and nontumor lung tissue, or from cryopreserved PBMC samples, and no cell sorting was done. A patient was chosen for TCR sequencing only when enough RNA was available from at least two tumor regions. The library was obtained by 5' RACE. The listed sequencing device is NextSeq 500. The TCR library protocol attached a unique molecular identifier to each TCR cDNA molecule to allow correction of PCR and sequencing errors. From the authors' description of their analysis: TCR identification, UMI-based error correction and CDR3 extraction were all carried out with Decombinator tools. Expanded TCRs were defined as those above a frequency of 2 per 1,000, corresponding to the top 1% of the tumor frequency distribution. Renyi diversity was computed with the R vegan package after each repertoire had been subsampled 100 times to 5,000 TCRs. CDR3 similarity networks were built from amino acid triplet string-kernel similarity, connecting CDR3s with pairwise similarity above 0.82. TCRdb trimmed public reads at Q25 via fastp, called clones via MiXCR and kept in-frame beta chains. Here each entry gathers all rows of one CDR3 protein and keeps the most common genes and DNA. TCRdb, not the original authors, processed these V and J calls. The sample table lists over 70,000 distinct CDR3 sequences, approximately 8.9% of them with a count of one. The top ten constitute approximately 2% of the sample.

The full study reports these points: Confirming at a functional level the hypothesis that regional TCRs recognize regional mutations was considered to require additional single-cell paired TCR alpha and beta sequencing. Ubiquitous expanded tumor TCRs showed up in blood more often at tumor resection than at routine follow-up. Only 13 to 15 patients were included in comparisons of baseline and follow-up blood repertoires.

Trimming takes 6 bases off V and 11 bases off J; junction bases not matched to a gene: 10. Spanning cysteine to phenylalanine, the CDR3 consists of 12 amino acids. Only the CDR3 DNA is retained, 36 bases long and in frame from the first base. This clonotype was counted ten times or more. Its antigen is not yet known. One base away there is no much larger clone; base qualities are not given. The chain links TRBV12-3 or TRBV12-4 with TRBJ2-7, with 7 middle bases fitting TRBD1. This receptor was obtained from a female donor with early-stage non-small cell lung cancer. The specimen comprised PBMCs, sampled at follow-up. The nucleotide sequence is given as TGTGCCAGCAGACAACAGGGGTCCAGGGAGTACTTC. The encoded protein is CASRQQGSREYF.